This T cell receptor beta chain was retrieved from a study of OX40 agonist ivuxolimab in advanced cancers. Across the study: In this trial design, patients received ivuxolimab intravenously at 0.01 to 10 mg/kg every 2 weeks. People in dose escalation had one of these cancers: hepatocellular carcinoma, melanoma, renal cell or head and neck cancer. Partial responses were achieved by three patients, of whom one had hepatocellular carcinoma and two had cutaneous melanoma.

The method was immunoSEQ multiplex PCR; TCRdb's version includes in-frame clones alone and lacks a portion of them. The sample contains 40,000 to 60,000 clones, roughly 79% of which appear only once. Details on this clone: Its antigen remains unknown.

Findings and limits, study-wide: Fewer expanded clones were found on average in CD4+ than in CD8+ T cells.

The length of the CDR3 is 11 residues. The V and J ends lost 3 bases and 6 bases respectively, with 3 bases between them. CDR1 is SEHNR and CDR2 is FQNEAQ in the germline V gene (reference sequence). This receptor was identified in an adult with an advanced solid tumor such as melanoma, head and neck, liver or kidney cancer. This chain joins TRBV7-9 and TRBJ2-1; no clear D gene. Sequencing used CD4+ or CD8+ T cells sorted from blood, obtained in a trial of the OX40 agonist ivuxolimab. CDR3 bases: TGTGCCAGCAGCTTGTTCAATGAGCAGTTCTTC. It yields the protein CASSLFNEQFF.